The 27 T cell receptor beta chains listed next were all sequenced from one sample in a study of T cell repertoires in cytomegalovirus infection. Each CDR3 protein is one row after TCRdb ran MiXCR on the reads. The sample lists about 920,000 distinct CDR3 sequences, roughly 31% seen once, with around 15% in the top ten. The antigens these receptors bind are not known. The source was cultured CD8+ T cells from PBMCs, collected from culture after CMV antigen stimulation. Receptors were obtained from a human donor in good health (CMV status not recorded). Some clones in this sample may be carry-over from other donors' samples.

This clonotype has more than one count but fewer than ten. The chain employs TRBV28 and TRBJ1-2, with unresolved D. CDR1 is MDHEN, CDR2 SYDVKM, per germline. The germline V and J ends were trimmed by 3 bases and 6 bases, with 14 bases remaining between them. This CDR3 is 14 amino acids long. The CDR3 spells CASSLRQTLHGYTF. CDR3 sequence (DNA): TGTGCCAGCAGTTTGCGGCAGACTCTCCATGGCTACACCTTC.

This clonotype showed up many times. V and J are TRBV7-2 and TRBJ1-1; 8 bases align to TRBD1. This CDR3 comprises 17 residues. V lost 4 bases and J lost 5; bases outside the gene matches: 15. From germline, CDR1 is SGHTA and CDR2 FQGNSA. In DNA, the CDR3 is TGTGCCAGCAGCTACGGACAGGGATATTGGACAGGTACTGAAGCTTTCTTT. Protein: CASSYGQGYWTGTEAFF.

The V gene is TRBV7-9, the J gene TRBJ2-6, with D perhaps matching TRBD1 (6 bases). Germline-derived CDR1 and CDR2 are SEHNR and FQNEAQ (reference sequence). CDR3 length equals 16 residues. V lost 1 base, J lost 1 base, and 8 bases lay in between. For the CDR3, the DNA is TGTGCCAGCAGCTTAGTTACAGGGTCTGGGGCCAACGTCCTGACTTTC. Translating it yields CASSLVTGSGANVLTF.

The chain is built from TRBV28 and TRBJ2-1; maybe TRBD2 (7 bases). CDR3 length equals 17 residues. V lost 5 bases and J lost 2, with 19 bases in between. CDR1 is MDHEN, CDR2 SYDVKM, per germline. Here the CDR3 reads CASSPDLLGGAYNEQFF. In DNA, the CDR3 is TGTGCCAGCAGTCCCGACCTGTTAGGGGGGGCCTACAATGAGCAGTTCTTC.

V gene TRBV27 combines with J gene TRBJ2-1; D uncertain. From germline, CDR1 is MNHEY and CDR2 SMNVEV (reference sequence). Trimming removed 6 bases at V and 0 bases at J, with 18 bases between. The CDR3 runs to 17 residues. This CDR3 reads CASRPMVYISSYNEQFF. The DNA of the CDR3 is TGTGCCAGCAGGCCTATGGTATACATAAGCTCCTACAATGAGCAGTTCTTC.

As DNA, the CDR3 is TGTGCCAGCAGACAACAGGGGTCCCCCGAGCAGTACGTC. It specifies CASRQQGSPEQYV. J is TRBJ2-7 and V is TRBV27; TRBD1 aligns across 7 bases. Germline CDR1 reads MNHEY; CDR2 reads SMNVEV (reference sequence). V was clipped by 6 bases and J by 6 bases; unmatched bases: 8. This CDR3 spans 13 amino acids.

This clonotype has a handful of counts. The chain recombines TRBV14 with TRBJ1-1, with TRBD1 identical over 10 bases. This CDR3 is 19 amino acids long. V lost 1 base and J lost 5; bases outside the gene matches: 16. CDR1 and CDR2 from the germline V gene are SGHDN and FVKESK. The CDR3 spells CASSQGKSRDRGIRTEAFF. CDR3 sequence (DNA): TGTGCCAGCAGCCAAGGGAAAAGCCGGGACAGGGGAATTAGGACTGAAGCTTTCTTT.

This clonotype was seen just once. The V call is TRBV5-4, the J call TRBJ2-3, with TRBD1 identical over 11 bases. Germline CDR1 is SGHNT and CDR2 is YYREEE (reference sequence). J gave up 1 base and V 0 bases, and 1 base lay outside the gene matches. The length of the CDR3 is 16 residues. CDR3 region: CASSLGDRGGTDTQYF. The CDR3 region has the DNA TGTGCCAGCAGCTTGGGGGACAGGGGGGGCACAGATACGCAGTATTTT. Drawing the rest from reference TRBV5-4 and TRBJ2-3, the complete variable domain is ETGVTQSPTHLIKTRGQQVTLRCSSQSGHNTVSWYQQALGQGPQFIFQYYREEENGRGNFPPRFSGLQFPNYSSELNVNALELDDSALYLCASSLGDRGGTDTQYFGPGTRLTVL.

The chain joins TRBV28 to TRBJ1-6; perhaps TRBD1 as D (5 bases). CDR1 and CDR2 from the germline V gene are MDHEN and SYDVKM. The CDR3 runs to 13 residues. Trimming removed 1 base at V and 9 bases at J, with 7 bases between. The CDR3: CASSLLGGSPLHF. CDR3 in DNA: TGTGCCAGCAGTTTATTGGGGGGTTCACCCCTCCACTTT.

On this clonotype: Given a much more abundant clone one base away, this may be a read error. The chain carries TRBV2 and TRBJ2-3; D perhaps matches TRBD2 (5 bases). This CDR3 has 14 amino acids. Germline assignment: CDR1 SNHLY and CDR2 FYNNEI. The DNA of the CDR3 is TGTGTCAGCTCTGGGGTAGCGAGCACAGATACGCAGTATTTT. Protein product: CVSSGVASTDTQYF.

Many counts were recorded for this clonotype. The V call is TRBV7-2, the J call TRBJ2-1; TRBD2 matches 12 bases. Germline-derived CDR1 and CDR2 are SGHTA and FQGNSA. The V segment lost 4 bases and the J segment 7 bases; nucleotides outside the gene matches: 8. This CDR3 has 16 residues. The CDR3 loop reads CASSSSSGGAHNEQFF. Written as DNA, the CDR3 is TGTGCCAGCAGCTCGTCTAGCGGGGGGGCCCATAATGAGCAGTTCTTC.

A few counts support this clonotype. V is TRBV12-3 or TRBV12-4 and J is TRBJ2-5; D ambiguous. The CDR3 is 14 amino acids. The V gene lost 8 bases and the J gene lost 0 bases, with 13 bases spanning the gap. The CDR3 DNA sequence: TGTGCCAGCCAGAACTTACCGTACCAAGAGACCCAGTACTTC. It encodes CASQNLPYQETQYF.

This clonotype appeared many times. The V and J genes are TRBV7-8 and TRBJ2-3, with 13 bases matching TRBD2. The germline CDR1 and CDR2 sequences are SGHVS and FQNEAQ. Trimming at V came to 5 bases and at J to 1 base, leaving 15 bases not matched to a gene. This CDR3 has 20 amino acids. Written as DNA, the CDR3 is TGTGCCAGCAGCCTTCAGCCCGGGACTAGCGGGGAAGAGGGCACAGATACGCAGTATTTT. It is translated as CASSLQPGTSGEEGTDTQYF. The whole variable domain, remainder taken from reference TRBV7-8 and TRBJ2-3, is GAGVSQSPRYKVAKRGQDVALRCDPISGHVSLFWYQQALGQGPEFLTYFQNEAQLDKSGLPSDRFFAERPEGSVSTLKIQRTQQEDSAVYLCASSLQPGTSGEEGTDTQYFGPGTRLTVL.

This clonotype was detected a few times. V usage is TRBV7-9 and J usage is TRBJ2-2; 8 bases fit TRBD1. The V gene's germline CDR1 is SEHNR and CDR2 FQNEAQ (reference sequence). This CDR3 region has 15 residues. V was clipped by 3 bases and J by 3 bases; unmatched bases: 3. CDR3: CASSFQGAYTGELFF. CDR3 sequence (DNA): TGTGCCAGCAGCTTTCAGGGGGCCTACACCGGGGAGCTGTTTTTT. The full variable domain, rest sourced from reference TRBV7-9 and TRBJ2-2, is DTGVSQNPRHKITKRGQNVTFRCDPISEHNRLYWYRQTLGQGPEFLTYFQNEAQLEKSRLLSDRFSAERPKGSFSTLEIQRTEQGDSAMYLCASSFQGAYTGELFFGEGSRLTVL.

In this sample, this clonotype turned up many times. This chain uses TRBV7-8 with TRBJ2-1; D gene unclear. The V gene's germline CDR1 is SGHVS and CDR2 FQNEAQ. The V and J ends lost 7 bases and 6 bases respectively, with 16 bases between them. The CDR3 has 14 residues. In DNA form, the CDR3 reads TGTGCCAGCACCCAATTAAACTCTCTCAATGAGCAGTTCTTC. It encodes CASTQLNSLNEQFF.

The genes are TRBV10-3 and TRBJ2-3; 7 bases align to TRBD1. V shed 3 bases and J 0 bases; nucleotides not matched to a gene: 0. Germline values: CDR1 ENHRY, CDR2 SYGVKD. The CDR3 covers 14 residues. As DNA, the CDR3 is TGTGCCATCAGTGACAGGGGGAGCACAGATACGCAGTATTTT. Protein product: CAISDRGSTDTQYF.

This clonotype was picked up many times. The chain uses TRBV12-3 or TRBV12-4 and TRBJ1-1; TRBD1 might be the D (6 bases). The CDR3 is made up of 15 amino acids. Trimming took off 6 bases at V and 3 bases at J, with 17 bases between the two ends. The CDR3: CASRSLGEGDTEAFF. DNA of the CDR3: TGTGCCAGCAGAAGTTTGGGAGAGGGGGACACTGAAGCTTTCTTT.

This sequence joins TRBV7-9 and TRBJ2-3; tentatively, D is TRBD1 (7 bases). Deletions cut 2 bases from V and 1 base from J, with 13 bases between. The CDR3 loop spans 16 amino acids. Germline V gene lookup returns CDR1 SEHNR and CDR2 FQNEAQ (reference sequence). The CDR3 sequence: CASSLLGRGGTDTQYF. The CDR3 DNA reads as TGTGCCAGCAGCTTACTCGGCAGGGGGGGCACAGATACGCAGTATTTT. The full variable domain, in which reference TRBV7-9 and TRBJ2-3 provide the parts outside the CDR3, is DTGVSQNPRHKITKRGQNVTFRCDPISEHNRLYWYRQTLGQGPEFLTYFQNEAQLEKSRLLSDRFSAERPKGSFSTLEIQRTEQGDSAMYLCASSLLGRGGTDTQYFGPGTRLTVL.

This clonotype was picked up many times. This rearrangement joins TRBV7-2 to TRBJ2-2; 12 nucleotides line up with TRBD1. The CDR3 contains 16 residues. Unmatched junction bases numbered 7, after V lost 5 bases and J lost 6 bases. The germline V gene has CDR1 SGHTA and CDR2 FQGNSA. CDR3 region: CASSPLGQGAAGELFF. The CDR3, as DNA: TGTGCCAGCAGCCCGCTGGGACAGGGGGCGGCCGGGGAGCTGTTTTTT. Together with reference TRBV7-2 and TRBJ2-2, the CDR3 gives the full variable domain: GAGVSQSPSNKVTEKGKDVELRCDPISGHTALYWYRQSLGQGLEFLIYFQGNSAPDKSGLPSDRFSAERTGGSVSTLTIQRTQQEDSAVYLCASSPLGQGAAGELFFGEGSRLTVL.

In its sample, this clonotype was seen a few times. The chain links TRBV12-3 or TRBV12-4 to TRBJ1-1; D uncertain. This CDR3 has 12 amino acids. Trimming cost V 6 bases and J 4 bases, with 9 bases left between them. The CDR3 is CASSRLVTEAFF. CDR3 DNA sequence: TGTGCCAGCAGCCGCCTGGTCACTGAAGCTTTCTTT.

As to this clonotype: Germline and junction disagree at one end, which may indicate a read error. The V gene is TRBV27, the J gene TRBJ1-5; D gene ambiguous. Germline CDR1 reads MNHEY; CDR2 reads SMNVEV (reference sequence). The CDR3 runs 11 residues. This CDR3 reads CVSGSNQPQHF. CDR3 DNA sequence: TGTGTCAGCGGATCCAATCAGCCCCAGCATTTT.

This CDR3 is CASNSPGLTRHAYGYTF. CDR3 bases: TGTGCCAGCAACTCCCCCGGACTGACCCGTCACGCCTATGGCTACACCTTC. V gene TRBV7-6 combines with J gene TRBJ1-2; no clear D. Deletions cut 7 bases from V and 4 bases from J, with 25 bases between. CDR3 length: 17 residues. CDR1 is SGHVS, CDR2 FNYEAQ, per germline.

This clonotype has only a few counts. The chain carries TRBV19 and TRBJ2-2, with D tentatively TRBD1 (5 bases). Trimming cost V 5 bases and J 4 bases, with 17 bases left between them. Germline values: CDR1 LNHDA, CDR2 SQIVND (reference sequence). The CDR3 covers 16 residues. The CDR3 reads CASSPRLLRGTGELFF. CDR3 DNA sequence: TGTGCCAGTAGTCCCCGCCTTCTAAGGGGCACCGGGGAGCTGTTTTTT.

Details on this clonotype: One end of the junction does not line up with germline, which may come from a read error. This chain uses TRBV4-1 with TRBJ1-1; D may be TRBD1 (6 bases). The V gene's germline CDR1 is MGHRA and CDR2 YSYEKL. This CDR3 spans 14 amino acids. CDR3: CASNQRGANTEAFF. The CDR3 nucleotides are TGCGCCAGCAACCAAAGGGGGGCCAACACTGAAGCTTTCTTT.

There are a few counts of this clonotype. The chain joins TRBV6-2 or TRBV6-3 to TRBJ2-7, with 7 bases matching TRBD1. The CDR3 totals 15 residues. Germline V gene lookup returns CDR1 MNHEY and CDR2 SVGEGT. V lost 2 bases to trimming and J lost 3 bases; unmatched junction nucleotides: 7. The CDR3: CASSYDRDRDYEQYV. Here the CDR3 DNA reads TGTGCCAGCAGTTACGATAGGGACAGAGACTACGAGCAGTACGTC.

This clonotype appeared many times. The V and J genes are TRBV7-9 and TRBJ1-1; D call uncertain. CDR3 length: 11 amino acids. The germline CDR1 and CDR2 sequences are SEHNR and FQNEAQ (reference sequence). V was pared by 0 bases and J by 6 bases, with 2 bases between. This CDR3 is CASSLAPEAFF. CDR3 nucleotide sequence: TGTGCCAGCAGCTTAGCTCCTGAAGCTTTCTTT.

This sequence joins TRBV7-8 and TRBJ2-1; 8 nucleotides line up with TRBD1. Unmatched junction bases numbered 5, after V lost 1 base and J lost 9 bases. Germline V lookup: CDR1 SGHVS, CDR2 FQNEAQ. The CDR3 contains 14 residues. The CDR3 region is CASSLGQGWVEQFF. The CDR3 DNA reads as TGTGCCAGCAGCTTAGGACAGGGGTGGGTTGAGCAGTTCTTC.